The 22 T cell receptor beta chains below come from one sample, sequenced in a study of blood T cell repertoires in COVID-19. Clones were read by immunoSEQ multiplex PCR, and TCRdb kept only the in-frame ones, dropping some. Seen here are around 250,000 clones, 75% to 90% observed once, and the top ten hold less than 5%. Sequencing used peripheral blood. These receptors all come from a woman in her thirties or forties who had recovered from COVID-19.

The chain combines TRBV6-2 or TRBV6-3 with TRBJ1-1, with D unresolved. Trimming removed 0 bases at V and 8 bases at J, with 22 bases between. Germline assignment: CDR1 MNHEY and CDR2 SVGEGT. The length of the CDR3 is 17 residues. CDR3 protein: CASSYSNPAGRGREAFF. Here the CDR3 DNA reads TGTGCCAGCAGTTACTCGAATCCCGCTGGGCGGGGAAGAGAAGCTTTCTTT.

This clone was counted between two and nine times. Its ends do not fully match the called genes, so a read error is possible. The chain joins TRBV19 to TRBJ2-1, with 16 bases identical to TRBD2. This CDR3 spans 14 amino acids. Germline V gene lookup returns CDR1 LNHDA and CDR2 SQIVND (reference sequence). The CDR3 here is CASSIGTSGRVKLF. DNA of the CDR3: TGTGCCAGTAGTATTGGGACTAGCGGGAGGGTGAAGCTCTTC.

The chain employs TRBV28 and TRBJ1-2; TRBD1 is a possible D gene (5 bases). This CDR3 region has 14 residues. V lost 5 bases, J lost 4 bases, and 14 bases lay in between. Germline lookup yields CDR1 MDHEN and CDR2 SYDVKM. CDR3 sequence reads: CASSRGGPSYGYTF. The CDR3 nucleotides read TGTGCCAGCAGTAGGGGAGGACCTAGCTATGGCTACACCTTC.

The V and J genes are TRBV19 and TRBJ1-2; 8 bases match TRBD1. Trimming cost V 4 bases and J 6 bases; bases outside gene matches: 4. Germline CDR1 reads LNHDA; CDR2 reads SQIVND (reference sequence). The CDR3 sequence is 13 residues long. CDR3 loop: CASSRQGANGYTF. CDR3 nucleotides: TGTGCCAGTAGTAGGCAGGGGGCGAATGGCTACACCTTC.

CDR3 protein: CASSLGGYNEQFF. The CDR3, as DNA: TGTGCCAGCAGCTTGGGGGGCTACAATGAGCAGTTCTTC. The rearrangement joins TRBV11-3 to TRBJ2-1, with D perhaps matching TRBD2 (6 bases). The CDR3 loop spans 13 amino acids. V lost 3 bases and J lost 3, with 6 bases in between. CDR1 is SGHNT and CDR2 is YENEEA in the germline V gene.

This chain uses TRBV5-8 with TRBJ2-7, with a possible D match to TRBD2 (5 bases). The V gene's germline CDR1 is SGHTS and CDR2 YDEGEE. Trimming took 6 bases from V and 0 from J, leaving 16 bases between them. This CDR3 is built from 15 residues. CDR3 in DNA: TGTGCCAGCACCCCACTCCGGAGGAGCTCCTACGAGCAGTACGTC. Translation: CASTPLRRSSYEQYV.

V is TRBV4-3 and J is TRBJ2-7; possible D gene TRBD1, 5 bases. The V end lost 0 bases, the J end lost 3 bases, and 6 bases lay between the germline ends. Germline CDR1 reads LGHNA; CDR2 reads YSLEER. The CDR3 spans 13 residues. CDR3 DNA: TGCGCCAGCAGCCAAGACCAGGGCTACGAGCAGTACGTC. Translation gives CASSQDQGYEQYV.

The chain carries TRBV5-6 and TRBJ1-1; D might be TRBD1 (5 bases). CDR1 is SGHDT and CDR2 is YYEEEE in the germline V gene. The CDR3 has 13 residues. V lost 4 bases to trimming and J lost 5 bases, with 12 bases between them. The CDR3 reads CASSLNPGTEAFF. The DNA for the CDR3 is TGTGCCAGCAGCCTCAACCCAGGGACTGAAGCTTTCTTT.

The rearrangement joins TRBV7-9 to TRBJ2-7; 13 bases align to TRBD2. Looked up from germline, CDR1 is SEHNR and CDR2 is FQNEAQ (reference sequence). With V trimmed by 2 bases and J by 4 bases, 8 bases remained unmatched. The CDR3 is 17 residues long. The chain's CDR3 is CASSLSRTSGGGYEQYF. As DNA, the CDR3 is TGTGCCAGCAGCTTAAGTCGGACTAGCGGGGGCGGATACGAGCAGTACTTC. Full variable domain (rest looked up from reference TRBV7-9 and TRBJ2-7): DTGVSQNPRHKITKRGQNVTFRCDPISEHNRLYWYRQTLGQGPEFLTYFQNEAQLEKSRLLSDRFSAERPKGSFSTLEIQRTEQGDSAMYLCASSLSRTSGGGYEQYFGPGTRLTVT.

The CDR3 DNA reads TGTGCCAGCAGGATCGGGGATACGCAGTATTTT. Its translation: CASRIGDTQYF. The rearrangement uses TRBV12-3 or TRBV12-4 and TRBJ2-3; no clear D gene. Trimming pared 6 bases from V and 6 bases from J, leaving 7 bases between. The CDR3 covers 11 residues.

The J gene is TRBJ1-3, the V gene TRBV6-5; no clear D. This CDR3 is 15 amino acids long. V was clipped by 11 bases and J by 0 bases, with 17 bases between them. Germline assignment: CDR1 MNHEY and CDR2 SVGAGI. CDR3: CASSSYVSSGNTIYF. The CDR3 nucleotides are TGTGCCTCATCCTCGTATGTCAGCTCTGGAAACACCATATATTTT.

The chain uses TRBV4-1 and TRBJ2-2, with unresolved D. V dropped 0 bases and J dropped 0 bases, with 11 bases sitting between them. In germline, CDR1 is MGHRA, CDR2 YSYEKL. The CDR3 is 17 residues long. The CDR3 sequence is CASSQDTGGANTGELFF. The CDR3 region has the DNA TGCGCCAGCAGCCAAGATACGGGTGGCGCGAACACCGGGGAGCTGTTTTTT.

The J gene is TRBJ1-5, the V gene TRBV19; D possibly corresponds to TRBD1 (5 bases). V lost 6 bases and J 9 bases, leaving 12 bases between the germline ends. This CDR3 is built from 12 residues. Germline assignment: CDR1 LNHDA and CDR2 SQIVND (reference sequence). This chain's CDR3 is CASRDTQTPQHF. CDR3 DNA sequence: TGTGCCAGTAGGGACACCCAAACGCCCCAGCATTTT.

This clone was detected only once. The rearrangement uses TRBV2 and TRBJ2-2; TRBD2 might be the D (6 bases). The CDR3 is 15 residues long. V dropped 5 bases and J dropped 2 bases, with 12 bases sitting between them. Germline V gene sequence: CDR1 SNHLY, CDR2 FYNNEI. This chain's CDR3 is CASSRGTSNTGELFF. CDR3 sequence (DNA): TGTGCCAGCAGTCGAGGGACTTCTAACACCGGGGAGCTGTTTTTT.

The CDR3 nucleotides are TGTGCCTTTGGACTAGCGGGAGGGGAGACCCAGTACTTC. Its translation is CAFGLAGGETQYF. The chain has TRBV30 and TRBJ2-5; 15 nucleotides match TRBD2. With 7 bases clipped from V and 5 bases from J, the junction kept 2 bases outside the gene matches. The CDR3 is 13 amino acids. Germline V CDR1 and CDR2: GTSNPN, SVGIG (reference sequence).

The chain employs TRBV18 and TRBJ2-3; 12 positions match TRBD2. Germline V gene sequence: CDR1 KGHSH, CDR2 LQKENI. V lost 4 bases, J lost 2 bases, and 1 base stayed unmatched. This CDR3 has 15 residues. CDR3 sequence: CASSRLAGDTDTQYF. CDR3 nucleotides: TGTGCCAGCTCACGACTAGCGGGAGACACAGATACGCAGTATTTT.

The CDR3 nucleotides read TGTGCCAGCAGGGTGACACAGCTTAGCAATCAGCCCCAGCATTTT. Protein sequence: CASRVTQLSNQPQHF. This chain uses TRBV6-1 with TRBJ1-5, with no clear D. Germline V gene lookup returns CDR1 MNHNS and CDR2 SASEGT. The germline V and J ends were trimmed by 6 bases and 0 bases, with 12 bases remaining between them. The CDR3 loop spans 15 amino acids.

This clone was seen a single time. The CDR3 DNA reads as TGTGCCAGCGGGAGGGCCGCCTACGAGCAGTACGTC. It encodes CASGRAAYEQYV. This rearrangement joins TRBV2 to TRBJ2-7, with 7 bases lining up with TRBD2. Germline V gives CDR1 SNHLY, CDR2 FYNNEI. There are 12 residues in the CDR3. The V and J ends lost 8 bases and 2 bases, in that order; junction bases with no gene match: 3.

The CDR3 reads CASGTGQTNTEAFF. The CDR3 nucleotides read TGTGCCAGTGGGACAGGGCAGACGAACACTGAAGCTTTCTTT. The chain joins TRBV10-3 to TRBJ1-1; 9 bases line up with TRBD1. Trimming cost V 10 bases and J 1 base; bases outside gene matches: 7. The germline gives CDR1 ENHRY, CDR2 SYGVKD. The CDR3 contains 14 residues.

This clone was observed a few times. This chain uses TRBV24-1 with TRBJ1-5, with D tentatively TRBD1 (6 bases). Germline V gene sequence: CDR1 KGHDR, CDR2 SFDVKD. The CDR3 covers 13 residues. The V gene lost 10 bases and the J gene lost 1 base, with 10 bases spanning the gap. Written as DNA, the CDR3 is TGTGCCACTCAGGGGTGGAGCAATCAGCCCCAGCATTTT. Translation: CATQGWSNQPQHF.

This rearrangement joins TRBV7-9 to TRBJ1-1; a weak D match, TRBD1 (6 bases). The CDR3 totals 15 residues. Germline loops: CDR1 SEHNR, CDR2 FQNEAQ (reference sequence). Trimming removed 5 bases from V and 3 bases from J, with 16 bases in between. The CDR3 DNA sequence: TGTGCCAGCAGCGCCGAAGGACAGAAGGACACTGAAGCTTTCTTT. Its protein product is CASSAEGQKDTEAFF.

This clone was picked up a small number of times. The rearrangement links TRBV19 to TRBJ1-5; maybe TRBD1 (6 bases). Germline CDR1 reads LNHDA; CDR2 reads SQIVND (reference sequence). V lost 9 bases, J lost 7 bases, and 22 bases lay in between. This CDR3 spans 15 amino acids. In DNA, the CDR3 is TGTGCCAGCAGAATTGGCCGACAGGCGCAGCAGCCCCAGCATTTT. Translation gives CASRIGRQAQQPQHF.